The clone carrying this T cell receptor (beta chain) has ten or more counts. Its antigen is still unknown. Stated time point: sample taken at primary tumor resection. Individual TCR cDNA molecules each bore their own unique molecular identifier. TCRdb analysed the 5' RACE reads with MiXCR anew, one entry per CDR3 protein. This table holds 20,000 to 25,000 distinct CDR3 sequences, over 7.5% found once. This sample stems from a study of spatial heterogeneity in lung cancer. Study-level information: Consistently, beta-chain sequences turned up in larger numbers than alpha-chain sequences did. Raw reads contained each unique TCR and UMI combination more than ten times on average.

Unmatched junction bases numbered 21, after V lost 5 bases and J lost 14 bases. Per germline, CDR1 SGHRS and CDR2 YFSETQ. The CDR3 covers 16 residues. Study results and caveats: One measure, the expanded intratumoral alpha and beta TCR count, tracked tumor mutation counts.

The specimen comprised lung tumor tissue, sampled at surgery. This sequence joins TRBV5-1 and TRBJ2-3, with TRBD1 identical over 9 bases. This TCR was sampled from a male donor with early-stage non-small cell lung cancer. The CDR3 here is CASSPGQGAPEGLLYF. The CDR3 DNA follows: TGCGCCAGCAGTCCGGGACAGGGAGCACCCGAGGGTCTTCTGTATTTT.